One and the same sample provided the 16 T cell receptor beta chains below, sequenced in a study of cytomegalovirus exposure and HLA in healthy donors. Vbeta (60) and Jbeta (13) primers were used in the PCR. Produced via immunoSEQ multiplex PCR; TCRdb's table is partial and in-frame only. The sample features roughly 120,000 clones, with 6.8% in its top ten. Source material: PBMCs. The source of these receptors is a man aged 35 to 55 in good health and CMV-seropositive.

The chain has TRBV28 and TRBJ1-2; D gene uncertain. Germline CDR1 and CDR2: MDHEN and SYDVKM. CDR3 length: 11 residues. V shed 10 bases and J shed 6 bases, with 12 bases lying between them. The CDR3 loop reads CATWTGDGYTF. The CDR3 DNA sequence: TGTGCCACCTGGACGGGAGATGGCTACACCTTC.

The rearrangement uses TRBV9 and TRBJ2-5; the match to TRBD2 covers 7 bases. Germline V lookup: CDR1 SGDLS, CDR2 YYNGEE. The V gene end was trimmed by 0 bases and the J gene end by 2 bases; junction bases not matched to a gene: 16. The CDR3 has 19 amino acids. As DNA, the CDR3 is TGTGCCAGCAGCGTAGCTATTCGCGGGAGCGGTGGGGGGCAAGAGACCCAGTACTTC. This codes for CASSVAIRGSGGGQETQYF.

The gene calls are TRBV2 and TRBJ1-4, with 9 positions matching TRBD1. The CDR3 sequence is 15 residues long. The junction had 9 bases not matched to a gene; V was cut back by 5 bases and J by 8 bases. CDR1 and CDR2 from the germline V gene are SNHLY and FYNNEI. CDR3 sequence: CASSPGTGQYEKLFF. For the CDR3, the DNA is TGTGCCAGCAGTCCCGGGACAGGGCAATACGAAAAACTGTTTTTT. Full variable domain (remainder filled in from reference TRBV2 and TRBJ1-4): EPEVTQTPSHQVTQMGQEVILRCVPISNHLYFYWYRQILGQKVEFLVSFYNNEISEKSEIFDDQFSVERPDGSNFTLKIRSTKLEDSAMYFCASSPGTGQYEKLFFGSGTQLSVL.

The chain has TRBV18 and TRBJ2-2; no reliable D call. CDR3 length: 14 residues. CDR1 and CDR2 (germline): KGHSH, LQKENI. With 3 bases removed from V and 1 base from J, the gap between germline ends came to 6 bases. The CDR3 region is CASSPERNTGELFF. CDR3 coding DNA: TGTGCCAGCTCACCGGAGAGGAACACCGGGGAGCTGTTTTTT.

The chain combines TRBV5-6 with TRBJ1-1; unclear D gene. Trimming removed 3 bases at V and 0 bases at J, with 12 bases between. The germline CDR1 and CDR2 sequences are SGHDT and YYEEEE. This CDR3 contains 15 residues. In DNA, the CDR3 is TGTGCCAGCAGCTACCTTGTCAGAATGAACACTGAAGCTTTCTTT. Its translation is CASSYLVRMNTEAFF. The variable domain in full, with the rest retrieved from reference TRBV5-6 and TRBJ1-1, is DAGVTQSPTHLIKTRGQQVTLRCSPKSGHDTVSWYQQALGQGPQFIFQYYEEEERQRGNFPDRFSGHQFPNYSSELNVNALLLGDSALYLCASSYLVRMNTEAFFGQGTRLTVV.

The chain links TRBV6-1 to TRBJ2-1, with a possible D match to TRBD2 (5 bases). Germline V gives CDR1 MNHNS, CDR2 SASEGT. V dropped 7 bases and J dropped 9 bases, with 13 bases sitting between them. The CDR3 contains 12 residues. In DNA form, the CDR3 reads TGTGCCAGCAATCCGGGAAGTATTGAGCAGTTCTTC. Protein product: CASNPGSIEQFF.

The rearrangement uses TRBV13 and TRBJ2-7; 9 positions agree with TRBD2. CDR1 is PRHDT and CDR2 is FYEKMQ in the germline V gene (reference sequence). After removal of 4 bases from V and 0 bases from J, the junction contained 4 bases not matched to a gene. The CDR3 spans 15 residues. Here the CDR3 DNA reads TGTGCCAGCAGCTCCGTGCGGGAGGGCTCCTACGAGCAGTACTTC. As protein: CASSSVREGSYEQYF. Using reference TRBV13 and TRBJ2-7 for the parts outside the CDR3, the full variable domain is AAGVIQSPRHLIKEKRETATLKCYPIPRHDTVYWYQQGPGQDPQFLISFYEKMQSDKGSIPDRFSAQQFSDYHSELNMSSLELGDSALYFCASSSVREGSYEQYFGPGTRLTVT.

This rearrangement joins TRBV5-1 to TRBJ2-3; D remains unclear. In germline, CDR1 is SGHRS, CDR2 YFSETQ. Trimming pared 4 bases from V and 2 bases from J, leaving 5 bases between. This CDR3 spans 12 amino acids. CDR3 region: CASSQNTDTQYF. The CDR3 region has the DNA TGCGCCAGCAGCCAAAACACAGATACGCAGTATTTT.

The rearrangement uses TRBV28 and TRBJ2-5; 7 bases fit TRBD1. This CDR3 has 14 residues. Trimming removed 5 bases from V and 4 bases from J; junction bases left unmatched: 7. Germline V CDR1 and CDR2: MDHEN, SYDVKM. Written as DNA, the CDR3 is TGTGCCAGCAGTAAATCCGGGACAGTAGAGACCCAGTACTTC. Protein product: CASSKSGTVETQYF.

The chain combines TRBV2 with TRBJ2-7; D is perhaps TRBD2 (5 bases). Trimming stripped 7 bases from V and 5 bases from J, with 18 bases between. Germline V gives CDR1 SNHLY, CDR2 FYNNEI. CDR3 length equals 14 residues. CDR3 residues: CASNPLASFNEQYF. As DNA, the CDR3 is TGTGCCAGCAACCCGCTAGCTTCTTTCAACGAGCAGTACTTC.

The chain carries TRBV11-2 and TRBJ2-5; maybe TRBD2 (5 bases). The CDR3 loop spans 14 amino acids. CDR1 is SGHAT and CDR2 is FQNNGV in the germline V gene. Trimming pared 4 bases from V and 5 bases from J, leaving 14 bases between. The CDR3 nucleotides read TGTGCCAGCAGCTCTGGAGGTGCGAGGGAGACCCAGTACTTC. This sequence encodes CASSSGGARETQYF.

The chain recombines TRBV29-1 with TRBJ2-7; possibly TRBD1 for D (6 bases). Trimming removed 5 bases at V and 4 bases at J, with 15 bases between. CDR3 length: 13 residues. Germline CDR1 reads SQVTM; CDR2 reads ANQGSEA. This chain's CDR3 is CSVRTDTDYEQYF. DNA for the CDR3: TGCAGCGTTCGGACAGACACGGATTACGAGCAGTACTTC.

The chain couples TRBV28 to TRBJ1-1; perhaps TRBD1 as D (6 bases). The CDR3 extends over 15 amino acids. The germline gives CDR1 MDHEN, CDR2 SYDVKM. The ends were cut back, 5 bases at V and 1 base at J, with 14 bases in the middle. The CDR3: CASSRSDRSNTEAFF. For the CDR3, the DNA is TGTGCCAGCAGTCGAAGCGACAGGTCGAACACTGAAGCTTTCTTT.

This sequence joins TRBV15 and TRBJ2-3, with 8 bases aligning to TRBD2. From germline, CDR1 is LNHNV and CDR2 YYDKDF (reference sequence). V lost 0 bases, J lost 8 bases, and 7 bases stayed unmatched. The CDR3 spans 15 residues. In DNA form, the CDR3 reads TGTGCCACCAGCAGAGATTACAGCGGGAGCATTACGCAGTATTTT. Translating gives CATSRDYSGSITQYF. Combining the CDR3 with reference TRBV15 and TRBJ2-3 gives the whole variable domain DAMVIQNPRYQVTQFGKPVTLSCSQTLNHNVMYWYQQKSSQAPKLLFHYYDKDFNNEADTPDNFQSRRPNTSFCFLDIRSPGLGDTAMYLCATSRDYSGSITQYFGPGTRLTVL.

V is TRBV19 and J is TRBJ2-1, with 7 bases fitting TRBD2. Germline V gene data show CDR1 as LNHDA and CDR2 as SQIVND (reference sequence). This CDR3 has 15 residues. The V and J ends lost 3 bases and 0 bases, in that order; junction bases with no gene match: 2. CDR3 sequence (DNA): TGTGCCAGTAGTATGGCTAGCGGCTCCTACAATGAGCAGTTCTTC. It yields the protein CASSMASGSYNEQFF.

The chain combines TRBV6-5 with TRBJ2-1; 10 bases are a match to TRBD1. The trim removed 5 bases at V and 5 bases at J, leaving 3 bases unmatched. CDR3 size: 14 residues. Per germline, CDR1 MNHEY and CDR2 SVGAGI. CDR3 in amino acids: CASSPGQGHNEQFF. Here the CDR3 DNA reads TGTGCCAGCAGTCCGGGACAGGGGCACAATGAGCAGTTCTTC.